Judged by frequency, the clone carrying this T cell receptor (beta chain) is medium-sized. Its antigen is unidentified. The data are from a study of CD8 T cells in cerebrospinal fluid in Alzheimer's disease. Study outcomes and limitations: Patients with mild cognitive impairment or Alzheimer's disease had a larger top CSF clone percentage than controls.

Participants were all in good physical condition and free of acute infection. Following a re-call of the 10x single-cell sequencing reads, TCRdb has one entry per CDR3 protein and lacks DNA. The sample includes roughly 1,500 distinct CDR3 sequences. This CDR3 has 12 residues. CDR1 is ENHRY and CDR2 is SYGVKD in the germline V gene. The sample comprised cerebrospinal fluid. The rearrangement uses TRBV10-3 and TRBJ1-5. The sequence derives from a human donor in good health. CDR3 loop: CAIRADNQPQHF.